These T cell receptor beta chains were read from a single sample in a study of blood T cell repertoires in COVID-19. Here immunoSEQ multiplex PCR was the method, and the copy in TCRdb shows in-frame clones only, minus some. Of 250,000 to 300,000 clones in the sample, about 86% were seen once. The sample taken for sequencing was peripheral blood. The receptors come from a woman aged 55-69 years with active or convalescent COVID-19. The CDR3 runs from the conserved cysteine through the conserved F or W. D genes are given only for firm matches.

cdr3_nt: TGTGCCAGCATAGGCGACAGGGGCTACGAGCAGTACTTC
cdr3_aa: CASIGDRGYEQYF
v_call: TRBV2
j_call: TRBJ2-7
d_call: TRBD1

cdr3_nt: TGTGCCAGCAGCAAACAAAACAGACCACTTAGCAATCAGCCCCAGCATTTT
cdr3_aa: CASSKQNRPLSNQPQHF
v_call: TRBV21-1
j_call: TRBJ1-5
d_call: .

cdr3_nt: TGTGCCAGCAGTGAAGGTAGAGGCAGGGTGCCCAAAAACATTCAGTACTTC
cdr3_aa: CASSEGRGRVPKNIQYF
v_call: TRBV2
j_call: TRBJ2-4
d_call: .

cdr3_nt: TGCAGCGTTGATTGGGACTCCACAGATACGCAGTATTTT
cdr3_aa: CSVDWDSTDTQYF
v_call: TRBV29-1
j_call: TRBJ2-3
d_call: .

cdr3_nt: TGTGCCAGCAGTTGGACAGACAACACTGAAGCTTTCTTT
cdr3_aa: CASSWTDNTEAFF
v_call: TRBV6-5
j_call: TRBJ1-1
d_call: .

cdr3_nt: TGTGCCAGCAGCTACCCTACAGGGAACACTGAAGCTTTCTTT
cdr3_aa: CASSYPTGNTEAFF
v_call: TRBV5-6
j_call: TRBJ1-1
d_call: .

cdr3_nt: TGTGCCAGTAGTATCTCCGGGACAGGGCGCTCTGGAAACACCATATATTTT
cdr3_aa: CASSISGTGRSGNTIYF
v_call: TRBV19
j_call: TRBJ1-3
d_call: TRBD1

cdr3_nt: TGCGCCAGCAGCTTGGACACCACCTACGAGCAGTACTTC
cdr3_aa: CASSLDTTYEQYF
v_call: TRBV5-1
j_call: TRBJ2-7
d_call: .

cdr3_nt: TGTGCCAGCAGTTCCTTGAATCAGCCCCAGCATTTT
cdr3_aa: CASSSLNQPQHF
v_call: TRBV6-6
j_call: TRBJ1-5
d_call: .

cdr3_nt: TGTGCCAGCCGAGGCGGGACTTCAGAAGAGACCCAGTACTTC
cdr3_aa: CASRGGTSEETQYF
v_call: TRBV19
j_call: TRBJ2-5
d_call: .

cdr3_nt: TGTGCCGGCCAAAGAGGGAGGCCCAACTATGGCTACACCTTC
cdr3_aa: CAGQRGRPNYGYTF
v_call: TRBV2
j_call: TRBJ1-2
d_call: .